The source of this TCR beta chain is a study of cytomegalovirus exposure and HLA in healthy donors. Study conclusions and caveats: A few CMV-associated chains proved CMV antigen-specific in vitro. It was shown in a later analysis that HLA-associated TCR beta chains were more clonally expanded than other, equally common chains. Analysis performed later found roughly 17,000 TCR beta sequences associated with HLA alleles at 0.05 false discovery rate.

The CDR3 is 19 amino acids. V dropped 5 bases and J dropped 1; count of bases not matched to a gene: 18. CDR1 and CDR2 (germline): SEHNR, FQNEAQ (reference sequence). About this clone: What it recognizes is unknown.

13 Jbeta primers and 60 Vbeta primers were used for the PCR. Profiled with immunoSEQ multiplex PCR; TCRdb holds only in-frame clones, not every one. The sample contains 90,000 or so clones, roughly four fifths of which appear only once. This rearrangement joins TRBV7-9 to TRBJ2-7; 9 bases fit TRBD2. This receptor was obtained from a man aged 30 to 39 in good health and CMV-seropositive. Sequencing input: PBMCs. The CDR3 loop reads CASSTQRRDVAGVSYEQYF. In DNA form, the CDR3 reads TGTGCCAGCAGCACCCAACGGCGTGATGTAGCGGGAGTGTCCTACGAGCAGTACTTC.